The T cell receptor beta chain under discussion was sequenced for a study of blood T cell repertoires in COVID-19. Profiling relied on immunoSEQ multiplex PCR, and the TCRdb table lists in-frame clones only, not all of them. Of 35,000 to 40,000 clones detected, roughly 75% appear once; the ten largest clones hold about a sixth. The CDR3 has 13 residues. The V end was cut by 3 bases, the J end by 5 bases, with 8 bases between. Germline V gene sequence: CDR1 SEHNR, CDR2 FQNEAQ (reference sequence). The sequenced sample consisted of peripheral blood. The V and J genes are TRBV7-9 and TRBJ2-4, with a weak D call TRBD1 (6 bases). This clonotype was sampled from a man in his 70s with acute or convalescent COVID-19. CDR3 protein: CASSFSGENIQYF. The CDR3 coding sequence is TGTGCCAGCAGCTTTTCAGGGGAAAACATTCAGTACTTC.